This entry is about one TCR beta chain. The source of the sample is a study of cytomegalovirus exposure and HLA in healthy donors. Trimming stripped 5 bases from V and 3 bases from J, with 10 bases between. The CDR3 covers 13 residues. Per the germline V gene, CDR1 is MNHNY and CDR2 is SVGAGI (reference sequence). PCR amplification relied on 60 Vbeta primers (plus 13 Jbeta primers). The protocol was immunoSEQ multiplex PCR, while the TCRdb copy is restricted to in-frame clones and leaves out a portion. The sample shows 82,000 or so clones, about 9.5% of them seen only once. The source of this sequence is a man in his sixties in good health and CMV-seropositive. The sample comprised PBMCs. The chain recombines TRBV6-6 with TRBJ1-1; D call uncertain. The CDR3 DNA follows: TGTGCCAGCAGTCAGGTCAAGGACACTGAAGCTTTCTTT. Protein sequence: CASSQVKDTEAFF.